This record covers a single TCR beta chain. The source of the sample is a study of T cells after yellow fever vaccination. Trimming took 5 bases from V and 4 from J, leaving 18 bases between them. The CDR3 has 16 residues. Per germline, CDR1 MNHEY and CDR2 SMNVEV (reference sequence). MiXCR was run by TCRdb on the 5' RACE reads, yielding one entry per CDR3 protein. The sample holds about 320,000 distinct CDR3 sequences, around 4.5% seen once. The V gene is TRBV27, the J gene TRBJ2-1; weak D call: TRBD2 (6 bases). The TCR comes from a man between 18 and 35 years old who received the YFV17D yellow fever vaccine. Sequencing used PBMCs, obtained 15 days after the yellow fever booster vaccination. The CDR3 is CASSLLVSGLYNEQFF. CDR3 DNA sequence: TGTGCCAGCAGTCTTCTTGTCAGCGGGCTTTACAATGAGCAGTTCTTC.